One sample yielded the 10 T cell receptor beta chains listed below, sequenced in a study of CD8 T cells in cerebrospinal fluid in Alzheimer's disease. With the 10x single-cell sequencing reads reprocessed, TCRdb shows one record per CDR3 protein and no DNA. The sample table sets out 850 to 1,000 distinct CDR3 sequences. The specimen sequenced was cerebrospinal fluid. These receptors were collected from a human donor with Parkinson's disease.

Its frequency marks this clonotype as large. The chain carries TRBV12-3 or TRBV12-4 and TRBJ1-5; TCRdb picks TRBD1, but there is no DNA to check that call. This CDR3 spans 15 amino acids. This CDR3 is CASRSRPLANQPQHF.

This clonotype registers medium-sized by frequency. The chain has TRBV9 and TRBJ2-1; TCRdb calls TRBD1, which cannot be checked without DNA. The germline CDR1 and CDR2 sequences are SGDLS and YYNGEE. The CDR3 length is 16 residues. The CDR3 loop is CASSVGVTGTYNEQFF. The whole variable domain, filled in from reference TRBV9 and TRBJ2-1, reads DSGVTQTPKHLITATGQRVTLRCSPRSGDLSVYWYQQSLDQGLQFLIQYYNGEERAKGNILERFSAQQFPDLHSELNLSSLELGDSALYFCASSVGVTGTYNEQFFGPGTRLTVL.

The chain joins TRBV2 to TRBJ2-7; TCRdb lists TRBD2, though no DNA is available to test this call. Germline-derived CDR1 and CDR2 are SNHLY and FYNNEI. The CDR3 contains 13 residues. CDR3 region: CASTGGQNYEQYF. Together with reference TRBV2 and TRBJ2-7, the CDR3 gives the full variable domain: EPEVTQTPSHQVTQMGQEVILRCVPISNHLYFYWYRQILGQKVEFLVSFYNNEISEKSEIFDDQFSVERPDGSNFTLKIRSTKLEDSAMYFCASTGGQNYEQYFGPGTRLTVT.

In terms of frequency, this clonotype is large. V usage is TRBV20-1 and J usage is TRBJ2-3; TCRdb lists TRBD2, though no DNA is available to test this call. The CDR3 is 15 amino acids. The V gene's germline CDR1 is DFQATT and CDR2 SNEGSKA (reference sequence). The CDR3: CSASGSGGPLDTQYF.

This clonotype is deemed large by its frequency. This chain connects TRBV5-1 to TRBJ2-1; the TCRdb call, TRBD2, lacks DNA for checking. This CDR3 is built from 16 residues. The germline gives CDR1 SGHRS, CDR2 YFSETQ. CDR3 in amino acids: CASSGTLAGGSNEQFF.

By frequency, this clonotype is large (0.1 to 1%). CDR3 in amino acids: CASSYLPGEQYF. The genes are TRBV6-2 or TRBV6-3 and TRBJ2-7. Germline CDR1 and CDR2: MNHEY and SVGEGT. CDR3 length equals 12 residues.

This clonotype is large by frequency. The chain uses TRBV6-6 and TRBJ2-3; with no DNA, the TCRdb D assignment of TRBD1 cannot be verified. Germline V gene sequence: CDR1 MNHNY, CDR2 SVGAGI (reference sequence). This CDR3 contains 13 residues. The CDR3 spells CASRTGGADTQYF.

Judged by frequency, this clonotype is large. V is TRBV10-3 and J is TRBJ1-1; there is no DNA to check the TCRdb D call of TRBD1. The CDR3 spans 14 residues. Germline CDR1 reads ENHRY; CDR2 reads SYGVKD. The CDR3 is CAIRKDRVNTEAFF.

V and J are TRBV11-2 and TRBJ2-1; TCRdb designates TRBD2, a call that cannot be tested without DNA. The CDR3 runs to 14 residues. Germline V gene data show CDR1 as SGHAT and CDR2 as FQNNGV. The CDR3: CASSASGSGDEQFF.

The V gene is TRBV5-1, the J gene TRBJ1-5; TCRdb returns TRBD1, unconfirmable since there is no DNA. Germline CDR1 is SGHRS and CDR2 is YFSETQ. The CDR3 has 15 residues. The CDR3 reads CASSPRTGHNQPQHF.